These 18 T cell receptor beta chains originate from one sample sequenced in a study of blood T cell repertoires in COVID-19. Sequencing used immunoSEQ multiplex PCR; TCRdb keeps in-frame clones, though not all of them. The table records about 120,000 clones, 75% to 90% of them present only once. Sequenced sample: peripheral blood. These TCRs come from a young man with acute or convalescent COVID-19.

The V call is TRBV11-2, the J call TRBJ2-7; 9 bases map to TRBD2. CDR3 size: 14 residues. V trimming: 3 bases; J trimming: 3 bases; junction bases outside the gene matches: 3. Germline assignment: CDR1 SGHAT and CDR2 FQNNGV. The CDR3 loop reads CASSFSTSGYEQYV. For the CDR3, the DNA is TGTGCCAGCAGCTTTTCGACTAGCGGCTACGAGCAGTACGTC.

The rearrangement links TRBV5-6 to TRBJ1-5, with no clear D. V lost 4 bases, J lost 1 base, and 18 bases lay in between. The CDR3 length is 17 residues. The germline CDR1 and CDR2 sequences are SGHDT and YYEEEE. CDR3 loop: CASSQSVSGTSNQPQHF. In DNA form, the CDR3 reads TGTGCCAGCAGCCAGTCGGTCTCGGGTACGAGCAATCAGCCCCAGCATTTT.

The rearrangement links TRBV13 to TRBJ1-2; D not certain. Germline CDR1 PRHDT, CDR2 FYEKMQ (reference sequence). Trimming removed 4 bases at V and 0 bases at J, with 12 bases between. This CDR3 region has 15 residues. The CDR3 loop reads CASSSLRGSNYGYTF. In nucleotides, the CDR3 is TGTGCCAGCAGCTCCCTGAGAGGGTCTAACTATGGCTACACCTTC.

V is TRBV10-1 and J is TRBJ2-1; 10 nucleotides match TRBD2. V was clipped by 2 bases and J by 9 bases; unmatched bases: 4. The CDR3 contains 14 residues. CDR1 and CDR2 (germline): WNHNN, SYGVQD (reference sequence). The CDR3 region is CASSERGLASEQFF. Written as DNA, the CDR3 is TGCGCCAGCAGTGAGAGGGGACTAGCGAGTGAGCAGTTCTTC.

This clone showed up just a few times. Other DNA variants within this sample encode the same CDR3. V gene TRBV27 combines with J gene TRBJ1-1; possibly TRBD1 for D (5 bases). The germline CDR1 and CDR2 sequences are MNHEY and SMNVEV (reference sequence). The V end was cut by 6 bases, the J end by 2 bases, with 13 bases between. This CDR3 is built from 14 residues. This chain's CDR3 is CASSLTGGNTEAFF. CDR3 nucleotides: TGTGCCAGCAGCCTGACCGGGGGAAACACTGAAGCTTTCTTT.

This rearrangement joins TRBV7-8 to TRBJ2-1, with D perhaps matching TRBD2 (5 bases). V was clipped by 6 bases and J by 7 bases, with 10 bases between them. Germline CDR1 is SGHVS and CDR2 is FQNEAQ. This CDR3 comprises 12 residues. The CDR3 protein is CASSYTSNEQFF. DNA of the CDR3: TGTGCCAGCAGTTACACTAGTAATGAGCAGTTCTTC.

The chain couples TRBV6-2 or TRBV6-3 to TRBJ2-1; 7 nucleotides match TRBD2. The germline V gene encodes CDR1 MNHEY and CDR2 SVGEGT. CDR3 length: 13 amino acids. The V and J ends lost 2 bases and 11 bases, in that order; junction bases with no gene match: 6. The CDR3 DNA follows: TGTGCCAGCAGTTACCCAGGACTAGGAAAGCAGTTCTTC. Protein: CASSYPGLGKQFF.

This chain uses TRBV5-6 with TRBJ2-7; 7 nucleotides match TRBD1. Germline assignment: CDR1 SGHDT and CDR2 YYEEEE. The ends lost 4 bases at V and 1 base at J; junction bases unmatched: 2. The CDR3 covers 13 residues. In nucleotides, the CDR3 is TGTGCCAGCAGCGACAGGGTATCCTACGAGCAGTACTTC. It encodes CASSDRVSYEQYF. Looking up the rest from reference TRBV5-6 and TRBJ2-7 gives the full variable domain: DAGVTQSPTHLIKTRGQQVTLRCSPKSGHDTVSWYQQALGQGPQFIFQYYEEEERQRGNFPDRFSGHQFPNYSSELNVNALLLGDSALYLCASSDRVSYEQYFGPGTRLTVT.

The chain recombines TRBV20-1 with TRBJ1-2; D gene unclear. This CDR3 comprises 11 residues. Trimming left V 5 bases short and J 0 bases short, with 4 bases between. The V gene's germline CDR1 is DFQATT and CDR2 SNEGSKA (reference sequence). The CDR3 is CSAGPNYGYTF. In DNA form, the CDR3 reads TGCAGTGCTGGCCCTAACTATGGCTACACCTTC.

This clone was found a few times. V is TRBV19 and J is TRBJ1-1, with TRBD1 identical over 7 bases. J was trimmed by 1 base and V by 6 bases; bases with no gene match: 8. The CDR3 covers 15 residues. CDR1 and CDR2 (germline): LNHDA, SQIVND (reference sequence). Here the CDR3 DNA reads TGTGCCAGTAGCCCAATTCACAGGGGGAACACTGAAGCTTTCTTT. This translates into CASSPIHRGNTEAFF.

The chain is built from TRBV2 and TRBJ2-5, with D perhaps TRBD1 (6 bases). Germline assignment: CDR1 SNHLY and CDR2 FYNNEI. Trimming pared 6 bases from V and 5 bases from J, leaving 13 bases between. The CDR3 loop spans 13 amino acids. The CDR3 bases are TGTGCCAGCAGCAGGGACAATCGGGAGACCCAGTACTTC. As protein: CASSRDNRETQYF.

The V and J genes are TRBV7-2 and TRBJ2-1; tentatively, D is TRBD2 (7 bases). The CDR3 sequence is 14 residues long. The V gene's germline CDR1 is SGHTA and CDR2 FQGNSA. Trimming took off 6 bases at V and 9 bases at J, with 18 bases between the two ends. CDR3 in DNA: TGTGCCAGCAGTCAAACGGAGGGGGGGCTTGAGCAGTTCTTC. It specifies CASSQTEGGLEQFF. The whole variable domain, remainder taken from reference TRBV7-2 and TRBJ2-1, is GAGVSQSPSNKVTEKGKDVELRCDPISGHTALYWYRQSLGQGLEFLIYFQGNSAPDKSGLPSDRFSAERTGGSVSTLTIQRTQQEDSAVYLCASSQTEGGLEQFFGPGTRLTVL.

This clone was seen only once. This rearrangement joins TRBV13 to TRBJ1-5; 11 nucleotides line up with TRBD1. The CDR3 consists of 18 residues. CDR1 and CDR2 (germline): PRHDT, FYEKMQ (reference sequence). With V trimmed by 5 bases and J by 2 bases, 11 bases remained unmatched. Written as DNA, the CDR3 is TGTGCCAGCAGCCAAGGGACAGGGGGTCAATATGGCAATCAGCCCCAGCATTTT. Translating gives CASSQGTGGQYGNQPQHF.

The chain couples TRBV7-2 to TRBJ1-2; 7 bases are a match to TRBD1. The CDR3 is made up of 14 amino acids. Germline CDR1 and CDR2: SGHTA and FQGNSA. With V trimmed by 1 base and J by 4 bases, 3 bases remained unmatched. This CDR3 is CASSLGGTAYGYTF. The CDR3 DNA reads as TGTGCCAGCAGCTTAGGAGGGACAGCCTATGGCTACACCTTC. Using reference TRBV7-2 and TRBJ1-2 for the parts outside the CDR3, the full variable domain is GAGVSQSPSNKVTEKGKDVELRCDPISGHTALYWYRQSLGQGLEFLIYFQGNSAPDKSGLPSDRFSAERTGGSVSTLTIQRTQQEDSAVYLCASSLGGTAYGYTFGSGTRLTVV.

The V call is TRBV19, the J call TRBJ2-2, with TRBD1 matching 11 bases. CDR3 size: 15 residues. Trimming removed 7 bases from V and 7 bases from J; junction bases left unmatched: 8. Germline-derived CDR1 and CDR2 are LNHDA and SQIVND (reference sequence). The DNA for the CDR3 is TGTGCCAGTACCTTTGGACAGGGGGCAATCGGGGAGCTGTTTTTT. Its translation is CASTFGQGAIGELFF.

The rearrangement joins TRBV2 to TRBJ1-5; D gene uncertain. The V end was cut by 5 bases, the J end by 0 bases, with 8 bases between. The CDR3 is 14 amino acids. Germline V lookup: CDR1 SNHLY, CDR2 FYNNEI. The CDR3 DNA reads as TGTGCCAGCAGTTCTACTGATAGCAATCAGCCCCAGCATTTT. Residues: CASSSTDSNQPQHF.

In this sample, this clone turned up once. As DNA, the CDR3 is TGTGCCAGCCGGCAGATAACAGGGGCGACTGAAGCTTTCTTT. Translating gives CASRQITGATEAFF. The chain combines TRBV2 with TRBJ1-1, with 7 nucleotides matching TRBD1. Germline loops: CDR1 SNHLY, CDR2 FYNNEI. The CDR3 runs to 14 residues. With V trimmed by 8 bases and J by 5 bases, 11 bases remained unmatched.

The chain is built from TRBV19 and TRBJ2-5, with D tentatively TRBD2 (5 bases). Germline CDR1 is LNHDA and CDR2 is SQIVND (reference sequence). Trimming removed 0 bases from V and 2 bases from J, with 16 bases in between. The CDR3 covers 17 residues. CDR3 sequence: CASSIDVLPSSQETQYF. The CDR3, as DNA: TGTGCCAGTAGTATAGATGTGTTGCCTAGCAGTCAAGAGACCCAGTACTTC.